This T cell receptor beta chain was documented in a study of control samples from healthy donors and cancer patients. Only in-frame clones appear in the TCRdb table, and some are missing; sequencing was by immunoSEQ multiplex PCR. The profile shows 120,000 to 150,000 clones, about 90% of them singletons. Germline loops: CDR1 LNHDA, CDR2 SQIVND (reference sequence). Trimming pared 3 bases from V and 0 bases from J, leaving 12 bases between. CDR3 size: 15 residues. Sequenced sample: blood. V usage is TRBV19 and J usage is TRBJ2-7; D ambiguous. This receptor was taken from a man aged 18 to 29 in good health. The CDR3 region is CASSIRSASSYEQYF. CDR3 bases: TGTGCCAGTAGTATCCGGAGCGCGAGCTCCTACGAGCAGTACTTC. Full variable domain (rest looked up from reference TRBV19 and TRBJ2-7): DGGITQSPKYLFRKEGQNVTLSCEQNLNHDAMYWYRQDPGQGLRLIYYSQIVNDFQKGDIAEGYSVSREKKESFPLTVTSAQKNPTAFYLCASSIRSASSYEQYFGPGTRLTVT.